A single TCR beta chain is shown here with its context. The target antigen is unknown. Treatment reported: around 19 received Ad26.COV2.S at low or high dose, single or two shots; 5 received placebo; per-sample allocation not given. All samples were drawn on day 63, counting from the first vaccine or placebo injection. In the vaccine, an Ad26 vector expressed the SARS-CoV-2 spike of the Wuhan strain. The data stem from a study of Ad26.COV2.S vaccination and SARS-CoV-2 variants. Assay: immunoSEQ multiplex PCR; the TCRdb copy retains only in-frame clones and omits some. The table has over 400,000 clones, roughly 90% seen once. Study-wide points: Spike-specific CD8+ and CD4+ T cell responses reportedly showed substantial breadth after vaccination. The placebo group had lower spike-specific TCR breadth than the vaccine recipients did.

The V gene lost 0 bases and the J gene lost 4 bases, with 6 bases spanning the gap. The CDR3 length is 13 residues. The germline V gene has CDR1 MNHEY and CDR2 SVGEGT. The specimen comprised peripheral blood, sampled in a trial of Ad26.COV2.S vaccine versus placebo. This clonotype was obtained from a person between 18 and 59 years old who received the Ad26.COV2.S COVID-19 vaccine or a placebo. The chain links TRBV6-2 or TRBV6-3 to TRBJ1-1; no clear D gene. The CDR3, as DNA: TGTGCCAGCAGTTACTCAGAAGGCACTGAAGCTTTCTTT. Translating gives CASSYSEGTEAFF.